What follows are 10 T cell receptor beta chains derived from one specimen sequenced in a study of blood T cell repertoires in COVID-19. The table came from immunoSEQ multiplex PCR; TCRdb's copy has only in-frame clones and leaves some out. The table includes roughly 60,000 clones, roughly 80% detected once. Sequenced: peripheral blood. The receptors come from a human donor in a cohort sampled during active COVID-19.

V and J are TRBV7-9 and TRBJ1-5; D perhaps matches TRBD1 (5 bases). Trimming stripped 0 bases from V and 0 bases from J, with 9 bases between. This CDR3 contains 16 residues. Germline CDR1 and CDR2: SEHNR and FQNEAQ (reference sequence). The CDR3 loop is CASSLAGGDSNQPQHF. CDR3 sequence (DNA): TGTGCCAGCAGCTTAGCGGGGGGGGATAGCAATCAGCCCCAGCATTTT.

V is TRBV7-3 and J is TRBJ2-5, with TRBD2 matching over 9 bases. With V trimmed by 2 bases and J by 4 bases, 5 bases remained unmatched. The V gene's germline CDR1 is SGHTA and CDR2 FQGTGA. The CDR3 sequence is 15 residues long. In nucleotides, the CDR3 is TGTGCCAGCAGCTTAGGAGCGGGAGGTGGAGAGACCCAGTACTTC. Encoded protein: CASSLGAGGGETQYF.

The chain links TRBV18 to TRBJ2-5, with 10 bases aligning to TRBD2. CDR1 KGHSH and CDR2 LQKENI come from the germline V gene. The CDR3 has 16 amino acids. Trimming removed 3 bases from V and 2 bases from J; junction bases left unmatched: 6. CDR3 nucleotide sequence: TGTGCCAGCTCACCTCCCCTAGCGGGGGTGCAAGAGACCCAGTACTTC. The encoded protein is CASSPPLAGVQETQYF.

For the CDR3, the DNA is TGTGCTAGTGGATTACCAGGGGGCTCTTTCTATGGCTACACCTTC. This codes for CASGLPGGSFYGYTF. The V and J genes are TRBV12-5 and TRBJ1-2; 8 bases fit TRBD1. The junction had 10 bases not matched to a gene; V was cut back by 6 bases and J by 4 bases. Germline V gives CDR1 LGHNT, CDR2 FRNRAP. This CDR3 comprises 15 residues.

The chain joins TRBV3-1 (or the pseudogene TRBV3-2) to TRBJ1-2, with TRBD1 matching over 9 bases. Germline V CDR1 and CDR2: LGHDT, YNNKEL (reference sequence). The CDR3 sequence is 15 residues long. With V trimmed by 5 bases and J by 8 bases, 12 bases remained unmatched. The CDR3 region has the DNA TGTGCCAGCAGCTTGCGGGCCACAGGGGGCGCGGGCTACACCTTC. It translates to CASSLRATGGAGYTF.

V is TRBV2 and J is TRBJ2-3, with a weak D call TRBD2 (6 bases). Germline V gene sequence: CDR1 SNHLY, CDR2 FYNNEI. V gave up 8 bases and J gave up 2 bases, with 14 bases separating them. The CDR3 runs to 14 residues. The CDR3 DNA reads as TGTGCCAGCGGTCTGGAGGGAACCACAGATACGCAGTATTTT. Protein: CASGLEGTTDTQYF.

V usage is TRBV3-1 (or the pseudogene TRBV3-2) and J usage is TRBJ2-3; 10 positions match TRBD2. Unmatched junction bases numbered 6, after V lost 1 base and J lost 5 bases. The CDR3 runs to 16 residues. Germline loops: CDR1 LGHDT, CDR2 YNNKEL (reference sequence). DNA of the CDR3: TGTGCCAGCAGCCAAGCCAAGCGGGGGGGAAAAGATACGCAGTATTTT. This sequence encodes CASSQAKRGGKDTQYF.

This chain links TRBV25-1 with TRBJ1-1; 7 nucleotides match TRBD1. J lost 5 bases, V lost 6 bases, and 9 bases had no gene match. Per germline, CDR1 MGHDK and CDR2 SYGVNS. CDR3 size: 14 residues. CDR3 coding DNA: TGTGCCAGCAGAGACGCGGGACAGCCTACTGAAGCTTTCTTT. Residues: CASRDAGQPTEAFF.

This clone has ten or more counts. The chain links TRBV27 to TRBJ2-1, with D unresolved. The CDR3 is 12 residues long. The germline gives CDR1 MNHEY, CDR2 SMNVEV (reference sequence). V lost 5 bases and J lost 5, with 7 bases in between. The CDR3 region has the DNA TGTGCCAGCAGTGTCAACAACAATGAGCAGTTCTTC. Residues: CASSVNNNEQFF.

V gene TRBV5-1 combines with J gene TRBJ2-7, with 9 bases fitting TRBD2. Trimming at V came to 4 bases and at J to 0 bases, leaving 5 bases not matched to a gene. In germline, CDR1 is SGHRS, CDR2 YFSETQ. CDR3 length: 15 amino acids. The CDR3 sequence is CASSVTSGFSYEQYF. DNA for the CDR3: TGCGCCAGCAGCGTGACTAGCGGATTCTCCTACGAGCAGTACTTC.